This TCR beta chain was captured by sequencing in a study of blood T cell repertoires in COVID-19. Whole-study context: T cells, B-cell-depleted T cells, or PBMCs supplied cDNA or gDNA.

Germline V gene data show CDR1 as SNHLY and CDR2 as FYNNEI. CDR3 size: 14 residues. V was cut by 6 bases and J by 3 bases, with 13 bases left in between. This clone has just one count. The table came from immunoSEQ multiplex PCR; TCRdb's copy has only in-frame clones and leaves some out. The data contain 300,000 to 400,000 clones, more than 90% of them singletons. The chain has TRBV2 and TRBJ2-3; a weak D match, TRBD2 (5 bases). The sequence came from a woman aged 25-40 years who had been exposed to COVID-19. The material sequenced was PBMCs or T cells enriched from blood (not recorded which). DNA of the CDR3: TGTGCCAGCAGCGCCTTTGGGGAGACAGATACGCAGTATTTT. Translating gives CASSAFGETDTQYF.